This is a list of T cell receptor beta chains from one sample in a study of blood T cell repertoires in COVID-19. The data were produced by immunoSEQ multiplex PCR, yet TCRdb's version contains in-frame clones alone and is incomplete. The table records roughly 87,000 clones, roughly 88% of them present only once. Source material: peripheral blood. These receptor sequences come from a human donor in a cohort sampled during active COVID-19. CDR3s include the opening cysteine and the closing phenylalanine or tryptophan.

TRBV9,CASSVEGGTDTQYF
TRBV6-5,CASSYSGTSSTDTQYF
TRBV4-1,CASSRTQGFGDTQYF
TRBV6-6,CASSFDRGNTEAFF
TRBV4-3,CASSQDSATNEKLFF
TRBV4-3,CASSQDRGQAGTDTQYF
TRBV6-5,CASSRSGKNSPLHF
TRBV21-1,CASSMFGLAGEPITDTQYF
TRBV13,CASSLGPRGRYEQYF
TRBV28,CASSAVAGAYETQYF
TRBV27,CASSSLLLGEQYF
TRBV20-1,CSASYGRASGNTIYF
TRBV28,CASSRDLQQETQYF
TRBV5-6,CASSAGTDSYEQYF
TRBV7-6,CASSFGTGGSTGELFF
TRBV4-3,CASSQELAGEIEQYF
TRBV6-5,CASSFWDINTEAFF
TRBV7-2,CASSYAGETQYF
TRBV7-9,CASSSRTGFVQFF
TRBV5-1,CASSLVPGGGEAFF
TRBV28,CASIPSGGRETQYF
TRBV3-1/TRBV3-2,CASSPREYQETQYF
TRBV12-3/TRBV12-4,CASSLTENYGYTF
TRBV30,CAWSNGLYSTDTQYF
TRBV10-3,CAISVGDRGLTEAFF
TRBV5-1,CASSLTGSRNTIYF
TRBV7-9,CASSVGQEGWNNQPQHF
TRBV2,CASTPGQGGRNIQYF
TRBV28,CASIRAGMDSPLHF
TRBV6-2/TRBV6-3,CASSYSRTGNTDTQYF
TRBV6-2/TRBV6-3,CASSYPTVTLYNEQFF
TRBV28,CASSLLGTGYGYTF
TRBV4-3,CASSQDSVLSYEQYF
TRBV5-1,CASTSLAGAGNTDTQYF
TRBV5-1,CASSLAGDFSEQYF
TRBV7-2,CASSSGLAGGVEQFF
TRBV15,CATSRDPLLHGQYF
TRBV3-1/TRBV3-2,CASSPPSGHHSGNTIYF
TRBV7-2,CASSLPPGAEQYF
TRBV6-5,CASRDTTYEQYF
TRBV29-1,CSVRMTGDNAEAFF
TRBV12-3/TRBV12-4,CASSFRFYEQYF
TRBV9,CASSPRQTTYEQYF
TRBV18,CASSPEGGFSNQPQHF
TRBV28,CASSYRAGNQPQHF
TRBV7-2,CASRGGAGSPLHF
TRBV30,CAWSAGEFMETQYF
TRBV3-1/TRBV3-2,CASSTGQGQYEQYF
TRBV12-3/TRBV12-4,CASSFRAAGEAFF
TRBV9,CASSVAPSGHGYTF
TRBV9,CASTTGLAGPQETQYF
TRBV30,CAWMGGSYNEQFF